The clone carrying this T cell receptor beta chain came up many times. Its specificity is not known. Using its own MiXCR run on the RT-PCR reads, TCRdb lists one record per CDR3 protein. Found here are 530,000 or so distinct CDR3 sequences, approximately 12% of them singletons; the top ten hold roughly a tenth. The data are from a study of response to subunit inactivated influenza vaccine. General observations from the study: Every seasonal influenza vaccination brings in few new T cells, the authors suggested.

The TCR originated in a man aged 45-60 years who received an inactivated influenza vaccine. Here the sequenced sample was PBMCs from blood, taken on the day of vaccination.

The CDR3 here is CASSQDLRVGEIYGYTF. The CDR3 DNA follows: TGTGCCAGCAGCCAAGATCTAAGGGTTGGAGAAATCTATGGCTACACCTTC. The rearrangement links TRBV4-2 to TRBJ1-2, with D uncertain. V lost 0 bases, J lost 4 bases, and 18 bases lay in between. The CDR3 length is 17 residues. CDR1 and CDR2 (germline): LGHNA, YNFKEQ.